The clone carrying this T cell receptor (beta chain) was seen repeatedly, ten times or more. Its antigen is as yet unknown. The record originates from a study of regulatory T cells in long-lasting Graves disease. This CDR3 has 16 amino acids. The germline V gene has CDR1 SGHTA and CDR2 FQGTGA. V gave up 2 bases and J gave up 6 bases; unmatched junction bases: 7. Construction of TCR beta libraries relied on iRepertoire HTBI primers and on Arm-PCR targeting CDR3 regions. Using its own MiXCR run on the multiplex PCR reads, TCRdb lists one record per CDR3 protein. The sample has roughly 420,000 distinct CDR3 sequences, less than 20% seen once; the top ten hold about a quarter. Described time point: newly diagnosed GD, antithyroid drugs for less than 3 months. Preparation of the TCR library used RNA extracted from PBMCs. Guidelines of the American Thyroid Association were used to diagnose Graves' disease. EDTA tubes received around 9 milliliters of collected peripheral blood.

Whole-study results and caveats: Under persistent disease, TRBV28, TRBJ1-2 and TRBJ2-5 were used preferentially.

These data were also reused for a study on T cells in Graves' hyperthyroidism and ophthalmopathy. That publication notes: An initial round of RT-PCR targeting the TCR CDR3 relied on the HTBI primer set.

This sequence joins TRBV7-3 and TRBJ2-1; TRBD2 matches 10 bases. The sample was peripheral blood mononuclear cells (PBMCs), taken at new diagnosis, from a patient treated with antithyroid drugs. The source of this sequence is a woman younger than 30 with Graves disease. The CDR3 loop is CASSLGPGLASNEQFF. The CDR3 DNA reads as TGTGCCAGCAGCTTAGGTCCGGGACTAGCGAGCAATGAGCAGTTCTTC.